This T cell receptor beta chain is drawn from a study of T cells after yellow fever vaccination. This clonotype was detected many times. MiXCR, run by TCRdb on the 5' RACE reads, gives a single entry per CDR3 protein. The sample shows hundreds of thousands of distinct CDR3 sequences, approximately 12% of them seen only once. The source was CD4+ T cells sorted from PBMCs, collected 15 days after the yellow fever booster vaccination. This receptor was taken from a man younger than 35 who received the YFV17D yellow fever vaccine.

As DNA, the CDR3 is TGTGCCAGCAGTTTCGGGACTCCCACAGATACGCAGTATTTT. Translated: CASSFGTPTDTQYF. V gene TRBV6-5 combines with J gene TRBJ2-3; possibly TRBD2 for D (6 bases). CDR1 and CDR2 (germline): MNHEY, SVGAGI. V lost 4 bases and J lost 2, with 10 bases in between. The CDR3 length is 14 residues.